This TCR beta chain was identified in a study of shared clonotypes between healthy human individuals. Clones were read by immunoSEQ multiplex PCR, and TCRdb kept only the in-frame ones, dropping some. This sample has around 2.5 million clones; 80% to 95% occur once, and the top ten carry approximately 0.36%. Germline CDR1 and CDR2: WSHSY and SAAADI. This CDR3 spans 13 amino acids. Trimming left V 6 bases short and J 8 bases short, with 14 bases between. The J gene is TRBJ2-1, the V gene TRBV10-2; a possible D gene is TRBD2 (5 bases). This clonotype was obtained from a man aged 18 to 35 in good health. Some clones in this sample may be carry-over from other donors' samples. What was sequenced was naive CD4+ T cells from PBMCs. Indicated subset: CD45RA+ positively selected. As DNA, the CDR3 is TGCGCCAGCAGCACGACTAAGGCCCATGAGCAGTTCTTC. Translated: CASSTTKAHEQFF.